The present T cell receptor (beta chain) was sequenced within a study of post-analysis software for immune sequencing data. About the research overall: Recorded subtypes: relapsing-remitting, secondary progressive, progressive-relapsing; some patients unannotated.

Unique molecular identifiers featured in each of the TCR beta cDNA libraries. Approximately 500,000 cDNA molecules were obtained per 1 to 10 million input T cells. TCRdb re-derived calls from the PCR reads in MiXCR, one entry per CDR3 protein. The sample shows about 770,000 distinct CDR3 sequences, approximately 44% of them seen only once. Trimming at V came to 5 bases and at J to 3 bases, leaving 10 bases not matched to a gene. The CDR3 has 16 residues. The germline gives CDR1 MNHEY, CDR2 SMNVEV (reference sequence). Findings and limits, study-wide: Roughly five TRBV segments appeared more often in patients than in controls, and TRBV5-6, TRBV5-1 and TRBV20-1 were among these. Normalized Chao1 diversity was significantly lower in multiple sclerosis patients than in controls.

Note on this clonotype: Its antigen is as yet unknown.

The sequenced sample was blood. J is TRBJ2-3 and V is TRBV27; TRBD1 matches at 8 bases. The source is a girl aged 5-17 years with multiple sclerosis. The CDR3 DNA reads as TGTGCCAGCAGTCCGCGACAGGGGAGTTCTACAGATACGCAGTATTTT. Translated: CASSPRQGSSTDTQYF.